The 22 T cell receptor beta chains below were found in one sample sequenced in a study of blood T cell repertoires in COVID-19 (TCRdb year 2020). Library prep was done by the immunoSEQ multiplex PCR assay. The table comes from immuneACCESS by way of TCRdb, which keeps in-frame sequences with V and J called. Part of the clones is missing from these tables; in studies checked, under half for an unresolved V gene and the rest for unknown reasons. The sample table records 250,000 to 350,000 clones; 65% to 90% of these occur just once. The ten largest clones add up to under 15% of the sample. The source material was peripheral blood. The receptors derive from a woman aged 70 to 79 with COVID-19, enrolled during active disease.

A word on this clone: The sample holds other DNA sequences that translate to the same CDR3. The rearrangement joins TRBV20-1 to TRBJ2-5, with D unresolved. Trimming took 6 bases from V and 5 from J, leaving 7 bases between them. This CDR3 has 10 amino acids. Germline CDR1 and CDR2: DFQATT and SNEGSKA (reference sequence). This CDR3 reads CSAPRETQYF. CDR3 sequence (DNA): TGCAGTGCCCCACGGGAGACCCAGTACTTC.

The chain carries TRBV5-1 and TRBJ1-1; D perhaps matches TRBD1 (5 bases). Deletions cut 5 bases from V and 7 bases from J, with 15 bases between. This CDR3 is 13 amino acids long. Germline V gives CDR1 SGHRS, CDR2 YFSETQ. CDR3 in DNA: TGCGCCAGCAGTCCTACAGGATACGATGAAGCTTTCTTT. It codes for CASSPTGYDEAFF.

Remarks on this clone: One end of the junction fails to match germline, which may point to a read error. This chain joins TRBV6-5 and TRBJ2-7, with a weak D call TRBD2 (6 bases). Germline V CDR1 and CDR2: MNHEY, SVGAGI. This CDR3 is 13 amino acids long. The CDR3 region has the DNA TGTGCCAGCGGGGGACTTCCCTCCTCCGAGCAGTACTTC. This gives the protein CASGGLPSSEQYF.

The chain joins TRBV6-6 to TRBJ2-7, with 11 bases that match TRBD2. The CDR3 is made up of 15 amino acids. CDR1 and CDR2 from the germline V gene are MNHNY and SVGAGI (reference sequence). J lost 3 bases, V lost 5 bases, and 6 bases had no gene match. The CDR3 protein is CASSPVLAGVYEQYF. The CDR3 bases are TGTGCCAGCAGTCCCGTACTAGCGGGGGTCTACGAGCAGTACTTC.

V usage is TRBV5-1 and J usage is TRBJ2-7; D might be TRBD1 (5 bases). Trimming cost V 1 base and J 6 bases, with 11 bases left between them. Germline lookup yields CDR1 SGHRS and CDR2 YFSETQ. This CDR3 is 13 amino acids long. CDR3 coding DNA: TGCGCCAGCAGCTTGCAGGGCCCCTCCGAGCAGTACTTC. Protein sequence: CASSLQGPSEQYF.

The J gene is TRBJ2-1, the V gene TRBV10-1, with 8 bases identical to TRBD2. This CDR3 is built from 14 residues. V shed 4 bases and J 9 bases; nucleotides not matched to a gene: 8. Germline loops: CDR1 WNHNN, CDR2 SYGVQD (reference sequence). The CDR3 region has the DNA TGCGCCAGCAGTGGGACTAGCAGAAGGGGTGAGCAGTTCTTC. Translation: CASSGTSRRGEQFF.

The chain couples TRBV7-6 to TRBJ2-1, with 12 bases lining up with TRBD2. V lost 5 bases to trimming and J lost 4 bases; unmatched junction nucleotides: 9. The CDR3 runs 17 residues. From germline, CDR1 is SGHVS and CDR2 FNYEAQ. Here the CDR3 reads CASSSTAGTSGYNEQFF. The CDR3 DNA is TGTGCCAGCAGCAGCACCGCCGGGACTAGCGGGTACAATGAGCAGTTCTTC.

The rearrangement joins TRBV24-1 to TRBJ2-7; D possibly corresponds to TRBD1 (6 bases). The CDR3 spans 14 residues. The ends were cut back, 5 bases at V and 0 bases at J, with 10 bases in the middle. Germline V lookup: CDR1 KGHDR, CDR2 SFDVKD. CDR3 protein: CATSGQGSSYEQYF. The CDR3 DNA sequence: TGTGCCACCAGTGGTCAGGGGAGCTCCTACGAGCAGTACTTC.

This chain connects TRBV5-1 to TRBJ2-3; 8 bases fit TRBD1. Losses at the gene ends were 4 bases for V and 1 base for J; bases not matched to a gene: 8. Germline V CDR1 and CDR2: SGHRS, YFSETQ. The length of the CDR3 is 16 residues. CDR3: CASSPTTGVRTDTQYF. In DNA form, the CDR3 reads TGCGCCAGCAGCCCGACGACAGGGGTCCGCACAGATACGCAGTATTTT.

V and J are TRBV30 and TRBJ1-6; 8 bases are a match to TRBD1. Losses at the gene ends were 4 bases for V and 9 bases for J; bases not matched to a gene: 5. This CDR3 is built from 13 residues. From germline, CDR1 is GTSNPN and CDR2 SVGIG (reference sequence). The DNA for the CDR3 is TGTGCCTGGAACCCAGGGGGCGGTTCACCCCTCCACTTT. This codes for CAWNPGGGSPLHF.

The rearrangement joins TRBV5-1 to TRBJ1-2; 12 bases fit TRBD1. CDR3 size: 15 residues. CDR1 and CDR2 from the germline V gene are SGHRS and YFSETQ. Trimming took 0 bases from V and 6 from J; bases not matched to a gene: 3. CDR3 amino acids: CASSLAGTGGDGYTF. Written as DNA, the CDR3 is TGCGCCAGCAGCTTGGCCGGGACAGGGGGCGATGGCTACACCTTC.

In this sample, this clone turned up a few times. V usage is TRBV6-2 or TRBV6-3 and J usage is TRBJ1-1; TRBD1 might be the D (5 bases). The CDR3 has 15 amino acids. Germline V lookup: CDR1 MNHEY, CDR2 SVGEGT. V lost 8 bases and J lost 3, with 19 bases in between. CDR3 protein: CASRRARVGYTEAFF. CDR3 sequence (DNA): TGTGCCAGCCGCCGGGCCAGGGTTGGCTACACTGAAGCTTTCTTT.

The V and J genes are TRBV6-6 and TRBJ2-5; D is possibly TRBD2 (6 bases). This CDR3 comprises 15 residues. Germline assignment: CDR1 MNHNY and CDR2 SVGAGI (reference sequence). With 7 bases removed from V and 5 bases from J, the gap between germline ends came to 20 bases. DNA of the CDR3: TGTGCCAGCACCGTTACGGACCCTCGGGGGGAGACCCAGTACTTC. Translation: CASTVTDPRGETQYF.

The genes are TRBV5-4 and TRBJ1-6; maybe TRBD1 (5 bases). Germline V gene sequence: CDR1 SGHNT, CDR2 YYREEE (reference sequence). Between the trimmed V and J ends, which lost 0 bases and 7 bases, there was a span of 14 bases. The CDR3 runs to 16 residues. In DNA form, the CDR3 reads TGTGCCAGCAGCTTGGCCTCGGCAGGGCAAAATTCACCCCTCCACTTT. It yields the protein CASSLASAGQNSPLHF. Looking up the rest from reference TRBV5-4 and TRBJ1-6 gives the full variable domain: ETGVTQSPTHLIKTRGQQVTLRCSSQSGHNTVSWYQQALGQGPQFIFQYYREEENGRGNFPPRFSGLQFPNYSSELNVNALELDDSALYLCASSLASAGQNSPLHFGNGTRLTVT.

The CDR3: CASSPGLELGGDTQYF. CDR3 DNA sequence: TGTGCCAGCAGTCCTGGACTAGAGTTAGGCGGAGATACGCAGTATTTT. The rearrangement links TRBV28 to TRBJ2-3; 7 nucleotides agree with TRBD2. The CDR3 loop spans 16 amino acids. V lost 5 bases, J lost 5 bases, and 13 bases stayed unmatched. Germline values: CDR1 MDHEN, CDR2 SYDVKM.

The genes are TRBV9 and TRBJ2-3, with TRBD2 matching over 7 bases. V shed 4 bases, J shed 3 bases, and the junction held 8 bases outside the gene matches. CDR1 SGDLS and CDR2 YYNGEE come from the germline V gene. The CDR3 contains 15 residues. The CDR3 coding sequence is TGTGCCAGCAGCCCCAGCGGGGAAAGGACAGATACGCAGTATTTT. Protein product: CASSPSGERTDTQYF.

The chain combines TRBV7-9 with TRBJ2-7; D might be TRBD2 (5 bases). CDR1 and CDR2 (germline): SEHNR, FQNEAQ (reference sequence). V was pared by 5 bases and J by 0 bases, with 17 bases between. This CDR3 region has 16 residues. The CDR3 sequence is CASSPWESGSSYEQYF. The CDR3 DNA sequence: TGTGCCAGCAGCCCTTGGGAGTCTGGGAGCTCCTACGAGCAGTACTTC.

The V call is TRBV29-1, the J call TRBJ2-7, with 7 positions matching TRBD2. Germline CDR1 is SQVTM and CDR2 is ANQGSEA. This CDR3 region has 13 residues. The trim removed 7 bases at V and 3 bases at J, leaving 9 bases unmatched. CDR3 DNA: TGCAGCGCCTCTGGGGGGGGTCTCTACGAGCAGTACTTC. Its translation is CSASGGGLYEQYF.

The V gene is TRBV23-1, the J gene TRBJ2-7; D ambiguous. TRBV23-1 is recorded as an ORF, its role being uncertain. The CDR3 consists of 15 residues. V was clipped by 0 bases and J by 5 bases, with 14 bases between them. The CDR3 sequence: CASSQSTIEADEQYF. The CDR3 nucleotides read TGCGCCAGCAGTCAATCCACCATTGAAGCCGACGAGCAGTACTTC.

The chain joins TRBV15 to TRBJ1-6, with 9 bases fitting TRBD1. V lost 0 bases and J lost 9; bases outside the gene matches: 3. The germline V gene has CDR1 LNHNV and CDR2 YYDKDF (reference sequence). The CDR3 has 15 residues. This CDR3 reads CATSRDRDRVSPLHF. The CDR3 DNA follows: TGTGCCACCAGCAGAGATCGGGACAGGGTTTCACCCCTCCACTTT.

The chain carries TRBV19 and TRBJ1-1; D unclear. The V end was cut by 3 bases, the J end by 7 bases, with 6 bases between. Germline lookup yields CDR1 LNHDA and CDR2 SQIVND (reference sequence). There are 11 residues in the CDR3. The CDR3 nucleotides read TGTGCCAGTAGTATGTGGAGTGAAGCTTTCTTT. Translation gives CASSMWSEAFF. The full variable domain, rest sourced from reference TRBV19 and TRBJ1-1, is DGGITQSPKYLFRKEGQNVTLSCEQNLNHDAMYWYRQDPGQGLRLIYYSQIVNDFQKGDIAEGYSVSREKKESFPLTVTSAQKNPTAFYLCASSMWSEAFFGQGTRLTVV.

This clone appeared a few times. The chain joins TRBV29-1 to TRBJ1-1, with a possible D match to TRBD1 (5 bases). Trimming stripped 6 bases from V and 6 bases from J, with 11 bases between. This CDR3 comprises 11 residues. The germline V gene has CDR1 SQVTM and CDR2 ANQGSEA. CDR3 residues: CSVTRGAEAFF. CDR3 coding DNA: TGCAGCGTGACGCGGGGCGCTGAAGCTTTCTTT. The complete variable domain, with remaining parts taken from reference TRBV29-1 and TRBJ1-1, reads SAVISQKPSRDICQRGTSLTIQCQVDSQVTMMFWYRQQPGQSLTLIATANQGSEATYESGFVIDKFPISRPNLTFSTLTVSNMSPEDSSIYLCSVTRGAEAFFGQGTRLTVV.